The clone carrying this TCR beta chain occurred once. This sample was included in a study of cytomegalovirus exposure and HLA in healthy donors. Trimming took 7 bases from V and 2 from J, leaving 11 bases between them. CDR1 is SGHVS, CDR2 FQNEAQ, per germline. This CDR3 has 13 residues. The table came from immunoSEQ multiplex PCR; TCRdb's copy has only in-frame clones and leaves some out. This repertoire shows about 140,000 clones, 90% to 95% found once; its top ten account for about 0.65%. The J gene is TRBJ2-5, the V gene TRBV7-8; possibly TRBD1 for D (6 bases). Sequenced material: PBMCs. The source of this sequence is a man aged 18 to 30 in good health and CMV-seronegative. CDR3 sequence: CASIHREQETQYF. CDR3 in DNA: TGTGCCAGCATCCACAGGGAACAAGAGACCCAGTACTTC. Full variable domain (outside the CDR3, taken from reference TRBV7-8 and TRBJ2-5): GAGVSQSPRYKVAKRGQDVALRCDPISGHVSLFWYQQALGQGPEFLTYFQNEAQLDKSGLPSDRFFAERPEGSVSTLKIQRTQQEDSAVYLCASIHREQETQYFGPGTRLLVL.